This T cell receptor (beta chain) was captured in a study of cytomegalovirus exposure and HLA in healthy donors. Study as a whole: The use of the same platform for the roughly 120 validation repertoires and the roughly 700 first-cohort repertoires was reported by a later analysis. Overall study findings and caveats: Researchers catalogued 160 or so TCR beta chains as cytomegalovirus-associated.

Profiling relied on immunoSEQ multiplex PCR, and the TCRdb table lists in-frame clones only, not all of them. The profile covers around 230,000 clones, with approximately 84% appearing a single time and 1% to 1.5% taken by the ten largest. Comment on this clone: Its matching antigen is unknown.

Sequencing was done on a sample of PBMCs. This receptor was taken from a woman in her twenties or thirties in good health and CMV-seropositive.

The CDR3 here is CASGLVALGGGNQPQHF. CDR3 coding DNA: TGTGCTAGTGGTTTGGTAGCCCTGGGGGGGGGCAATCAGCCCCAGCATTTT. This chain uses TRBV12-5 with TRBJ1-5, with a tentative D call TRBD1 (5 bases). The V gene lost 0 bases and the J gene lost 2 bases, with 14 bases spanning the gap. The CDR3 extends over 17 amino acids. Per germline, CDR1 LGHNT and CDR2 FRNRAP.